This TCR beta chain was sequenced for a study of T cell responses to AZD1222 COVID-19 vaccine. Pooled together were second doses at about 4 or about 12 weeks. Study-level results: The sample set comprised mostly white British donors with more females, and clonal diversity was possibly underestimated. The CD4 TCRs associated with vaccination extended across spike and predominated at 160-218 and 743-854. With two AZD1222 doses given, Spike-specific TCR breadth and depth both rose.

A note on this clone: Its antigen remains unidentified.

Germline V gene sequence: CDR1 LGHNA, CDR2 YNFKEQ. The CDR3 sequence is 15 residues long. Trimming left V 1 base short and J 0 bases short, with 9 bases between. This table comes from immunoSEQ multiplex PCR, and its TCRdb copy is limited to in-frame clones, with some not included. This sample has about 180,000 clones, with about nine tenths found just once. The clonotype comes from an adult who received the AZD1222 COVID-19 vaccine. The sequencing used peripheral blood, collected 28 days after the second AZD1222 dose. The rearrangement uses TRBV4-2 and TRBJ2-5; no firm D call. As DNA, the CDR3 is TGTGCCAGCAGCCAAGGGGTTTACGACCAAGAGACCCAGTACTTC. Its protein is CASSQGVYDQETQYF.